The subject of this entry is one TCR beta chain. Its specificity is unknown. Method: immunoSEQ multiplex PCR; TCRdb's copy keeps in-frame clones and lacks some. The repertoire holds about 16,000 clones, with around 75% as singletons. The data stem from a study of tumor-infiltrating lymphocytes in localized non-small cell lung cancer. About the study: Some samples were collected after neoadjuvant chemotherapy; smokers, never-smokers and several histologies were included. Each patient gave resected tumor and non-adjacent uninvolved lung tissue. General observations from the study: Technical variation could not be separated from intratumor heterogeneity here.

CDR3 length: 17 amino acids. The germline V gene has CDR1 SGHRS and CDR2 YFSETQ. V lost 2 bases to trimming and J lost 1 base, with 15 bases between them. Sequencing used lung tumor tissue. The chain uses TRBV5-1 and TRBJ2-2; weak D call: TRBD1 (5 bases). The origin of this receptor is a human donor with non-small cell lung cancer. CDR3 in DNA: TGCGCCAGCAGCTTAATTCCGAATGACAGGAACACCGGGGAGCTGTTTTTT. This sequence encodes CASSLIPNDRNTGELFF. Supplemented by reference TRBV5-1 and TRBJ2-2, the full variable domain reads KAGVTQTPRYLIKTRGQQVTLSCSPISGHRSVSWYQQTPGQGLQFLFEYFSETQRNKGNFPGRFSGRQFSNSRSEMNVSTLELGDSALYLCASSLIPNDRNTGELFFGEGSRLTVL.